This entry describes one T cell receptor (beta chain). The data were produced by immunoSEQ multiplex PCR, yet TCRdb's version contains in-frame clones alone and is incomplete. The sample has fewer than 350,000 clones; approximately 91% are singletons. V shed 2 bases and J shed 6 bases, with 11 bases lying between them. Germline CDR1 SEHNR, CDR2 FQNEAQ (reference sequence). The CDR3 loop spans 14 amino acids. This specimen belongs to a study of blood T cell repertoires in COVID-19. Enrollees, roughly 18 to 89 years old, lived in 24 US areas. The sequenced sample consisted of PBMCs or T cells enriched from blood (not recorded which). The chain combines TRBV7-9 with TRBJ2-1; D is perhaps TRBD1 (6 bases). This receptor was taken from a woman between 40 and 55 years old with acute COVID-19. The DNA of the CDR3 is TGTGCCAGCAGCTTAACTACAGGGCCCAATGAGCAGTTCTTC. Translation: CASSLTTGPNEQFF.